One T cell receptor beta chain is described in this entry. Its antigen is still unknown. Clones were sequenced by immunoSEQ multiplex PCR, and TCRdb holds only the in-frame ones, with some missing. The profile shows approximately 99,000 clones, around nine tenths of them singletons. The record originates from a study of T cell responses to AZD1222 COVID-19 vaccine. About the research overall: Whether given at about 4 or about 12 weeks, second doses were pooled. General observations from the study: Within unmutated variant regions lay the reported targets of nearly half of spike-specific TCRs. The sample set comprised mostly white British donors with more females, and clonal diversity was possibly underestimated. Spike-specific TCR depth and breadth grew after two AZD1222 doses.

Germline-derived CDR1 and CDR2 are SGHRS and YFSETQ. This CDR3 spans 12 amino acids. V was clipped by 0 bases and J by 8 bases, with 6 bases between them. The rearrangement uses TRBV5-1 and TRBJ2-4; D is undetermined. The sequence derives from an adult in good health. This specimen was peripheral blood, taken on day 0 of AZD1222 vaccination. CDR3 in DNA: TGCGCCAGCAGCTTGGAAGGATACATTCAGTACTTC. It specifies CASSLEGYIQYF.